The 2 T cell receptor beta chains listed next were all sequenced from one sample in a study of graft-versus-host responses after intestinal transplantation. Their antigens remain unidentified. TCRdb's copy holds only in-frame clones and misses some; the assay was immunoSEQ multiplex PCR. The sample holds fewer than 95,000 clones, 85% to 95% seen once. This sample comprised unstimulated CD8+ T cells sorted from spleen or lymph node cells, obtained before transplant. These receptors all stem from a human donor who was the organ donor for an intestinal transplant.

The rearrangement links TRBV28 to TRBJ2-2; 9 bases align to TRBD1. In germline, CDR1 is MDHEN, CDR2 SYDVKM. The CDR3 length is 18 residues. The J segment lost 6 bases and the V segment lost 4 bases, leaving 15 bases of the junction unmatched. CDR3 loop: CASSSPPGQGKISGELFF. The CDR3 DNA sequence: TGTGCCAGCAGTTCACCACCGGGACAGGGAAAAATCTCCGGGGAGCTGTTTTTT.

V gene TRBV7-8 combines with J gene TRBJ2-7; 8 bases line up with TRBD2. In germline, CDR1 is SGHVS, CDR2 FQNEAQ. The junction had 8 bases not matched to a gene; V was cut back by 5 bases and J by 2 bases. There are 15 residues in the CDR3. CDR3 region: CASSPSGPATYEQYF. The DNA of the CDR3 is TGTGCCAGCAGCCCTAGCGGGCCCGCTACCTACGAGCAGTACTTC. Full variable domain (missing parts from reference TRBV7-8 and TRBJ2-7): GAGVSQSPRYKVAKRGQDVALRCDPISGHVSLFWYQQALGQGPEFLTYFQNEAQLDKSGLPSDRFFAERPEGSVSTLKIQRTQQEDSAVYLCASSPSGPATYEQYFGPGTRLTVT.